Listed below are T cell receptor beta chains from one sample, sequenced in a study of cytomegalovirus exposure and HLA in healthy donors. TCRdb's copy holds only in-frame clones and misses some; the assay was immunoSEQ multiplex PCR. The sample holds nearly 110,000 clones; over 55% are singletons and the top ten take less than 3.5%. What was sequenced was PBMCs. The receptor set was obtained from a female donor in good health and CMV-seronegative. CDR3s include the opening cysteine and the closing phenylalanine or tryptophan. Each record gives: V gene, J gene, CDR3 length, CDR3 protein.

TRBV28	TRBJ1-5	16	CASSFAGGQGGQPQHF
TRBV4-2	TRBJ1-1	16	CASSQAGGPMNTEAFF
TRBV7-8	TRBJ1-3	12	CASSPTGHTIYF
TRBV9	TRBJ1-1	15	CASSVEDNRRGEAFF
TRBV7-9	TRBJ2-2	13	CASSLSIAGELFF
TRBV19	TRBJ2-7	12	CASSGISYEQYF
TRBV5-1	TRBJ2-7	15	CASSRRLAGSYEQYF
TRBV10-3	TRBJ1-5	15	CAISDRDRGSQPQHF
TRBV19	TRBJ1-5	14	CASTRQGNNQPQHF
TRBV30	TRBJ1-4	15	CAWSVPWAANEKLFF
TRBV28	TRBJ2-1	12	CASSSRGREQFF
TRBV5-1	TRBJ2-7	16	CASSLDLTTSKGEQYF
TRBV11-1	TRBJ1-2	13	CASSPRQGAGYTF
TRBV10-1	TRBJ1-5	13	CASSGQLNQPQHF
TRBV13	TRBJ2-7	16	CASSSRTSGRAYEQYF
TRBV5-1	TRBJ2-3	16	CASSGWTSGSTDTQYF
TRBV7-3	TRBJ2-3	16	CASSPSGGLGGDTQYF
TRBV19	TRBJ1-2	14	CASNVAGTNYGYTF
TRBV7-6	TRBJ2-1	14	CASSLNGPDNEQFF
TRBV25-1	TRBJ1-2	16	CASSDPGTASYYGYTF
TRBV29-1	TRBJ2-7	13	CSVVGGETYEQYF
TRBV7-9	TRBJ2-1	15	CASTFPPGLGNEQFF
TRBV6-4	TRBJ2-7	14	CASSRNRETYEQYF
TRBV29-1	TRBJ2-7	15	CSVASGTGGIYEQYF
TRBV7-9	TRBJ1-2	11	CASSQGEGYTF
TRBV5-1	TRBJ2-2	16	CASSLLPTGVTGELFF
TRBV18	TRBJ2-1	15	CASSPLGSSYNEQFF
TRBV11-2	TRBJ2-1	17	CASSLDQWGPRDNEQFF
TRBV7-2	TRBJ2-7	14	CASSPSGSQYEQYF
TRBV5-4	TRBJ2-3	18	CASSLGVLAGPSTDTQYF
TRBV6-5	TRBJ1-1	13	CASSYSTDTEAFF
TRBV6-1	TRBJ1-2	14	CASSEYRGPTGYTF
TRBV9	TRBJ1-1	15	CASSVGEAVDTEAFF
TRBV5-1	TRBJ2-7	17	CASSLRHGTGGSYEQYF
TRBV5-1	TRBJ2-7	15	CASSWTSGESYEQYF
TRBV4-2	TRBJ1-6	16	CASSQDTAAVDSPLHF
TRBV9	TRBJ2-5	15	CASSGGTVYQETQYF
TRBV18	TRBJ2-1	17	CASSFMTSGSSYNEQFF
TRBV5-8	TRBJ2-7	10	CASSLDGKYF
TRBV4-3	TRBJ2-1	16	CASSQGLAGGYNEQFF
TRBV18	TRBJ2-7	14	CASSPPGSPPEQYF
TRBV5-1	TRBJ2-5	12	CASSLAGETQYF
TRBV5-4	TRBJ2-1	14	CASSLVERANEQFF
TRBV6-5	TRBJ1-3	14	CASRPDRTGNTIYF
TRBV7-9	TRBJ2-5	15	CASSLEGGREETQYF
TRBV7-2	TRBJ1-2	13	CASSLTGGTGYTF
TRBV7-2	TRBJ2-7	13	CASSFGTVYEQYF
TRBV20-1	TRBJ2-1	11	CSAGLYNEQFF
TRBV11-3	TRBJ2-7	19	CASSLDLLRRSGRGYEQYF
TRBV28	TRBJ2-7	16	CASRSPSSPGAYEQYF
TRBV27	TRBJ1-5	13	CASSYGVRQPQHF
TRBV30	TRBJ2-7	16	CAWSVMGGGRGNEQYF
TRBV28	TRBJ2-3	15	CASRTGTSGTDTQYF
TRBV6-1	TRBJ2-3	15	CASSSGTLSTDTQYF
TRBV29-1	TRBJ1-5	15	CSVIIPAARDQPQHF
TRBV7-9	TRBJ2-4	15	CASSSSGLAKNIQYF